These 9 T cell receptor beta chains originate from one sample sequenced in a study of CD8 T cells in ankylosing spondylitis. TCRdb fed the 5' RACE reads into MiXCR, producing one record per CDR3 protein. The data hold 300,000 to 400,000 distinct CDR3 sequences, with approximately 10% observed a single time. The sequenced material came from blood, either unsorted or a sorted T cell fraction (not recorded which). The receptors were sampled from a female donor with ankylosing spondylitis or in good health (not recorded which).

Ten or more counts support this clonotype. This chain connects TRBV5-1 to TRBJ1-4; unclear D gene. This CDR3 has 15 residues. Deletions cut 3 bases from V and 0 bases from J, with 9 bases between. CDR1 is SGHRS and CDR2 is YFSETQ in the germline V gene. The CDR3 nucleotides are TGCGCCAGCAGCTATGACGGAACAACTAATGAAAAACTGTTTTTT. Translated, it gives CASSYDGTTNEKLFF.

This clonotype was detected many times. CDR3 nucleotides: TGCAGTGCCTTAGCGGGGGGGTACAATGAGCAGTTCTTC. It codes for CSALAGGYNEQFF. The chain couples TRBV20-1 to TRBJ2-1; 11 bases are a match to TRBD2. J lost 4 bases, V lost 6 bases, and 2 bases had no gene match. Germline V CDR1 and CDR2: DFQATT, SNEGSKA (reference sequence). The CDR3 loop spans 13 amino acids.

This clonotype has more than one count but fewer than ten. The chain links TRBV7-2 to TRBJ1-1, with D possibly matching TRBD1 (5 bases). CDR3 length: 14 residues. CDR1 is SGHTA, CDR2 FQGNSA, per germline. V was clipped by 5 bases and J by 5 bases, with 15 bases between them. The CDR3 coding sequence is TGTGCCAGCAGCCCTCAGGGAAGGATAACTGAAGCTTTCTTT. Amino acids: CASSPQGRITEAFF.

There are many counts of this clonotype. The gene calls are TRBV18 and TRBJ1-2, with D unresolved. Germline lookup yields CDR1 KGHSH and CDR2 LQKENI. CDR3 length: 13 residues. V shed 1 base and J shed 5 bases, with 8 bases lying between them. Here the CDR3 DNA reads TGTGCCAGCTCACCACGGGCTGATTATGGCTACACCTTC. Protein sequence: CASSPRADYGYTF.

Remarks on this clonotype: This may be a read error: a much more frequent sequence differs by one nucleotide. V and J are TRBV20-1 and TRBJ2-3; D may be TRBD2 (6 bases). In germline, CDR1 is DFQATT, CDR2 SNEGSKA (reference sequence). The CDR3 spans 17 residues. CDR3 sequence (DNA): TGCTGTGCTAGAGATTACGCGGGGCCGGGGGGCACAGATACGCAGTATTTT. It codes for CCARDYAGPGGTDTQYF.

Many counts were recorded for this clonotype. V is TRBV11-2 and J is TRBJ2-3, with TRBD2 identical over 7 bases. V was clipped by 5 bases and J by 7 bases; unmatched bases: 3. The CDR3 length is 12 residues. Looked up from germline, CDR1 is SGHAT and CDR2 is FQNNGV. The CDR3: CASSGGGYTQYF. The CDR3 bases are TGTGCCAGCAGCGGGGGGGGTTATACGCAGTATTTT.

This clonotype has ten or more counts. The V call is TRBV5-1, the J call TRBJ1-5; the D is unclear. Germline V gene sequence: CDR1 SGHRS, CDR2 YFSETQ. Trimming took 5 bases from V and 0 from J, leaving 12 bases between them. The CDR3 has 15 amino acids. The DNA for the CDR3 is TGCGCCAGCAGTGTGGCAGGTGATAGCAATCAGCCCCAGCATTTT. Its translation is CASSVAGDSNQPQHF.

This rearrangement joins TRBV11-2 to TRBJ2-5; no clear D. Looked up from germline, CDR1 is SGHAT and CDR2 is FQNNGV. With 1 base removed from V and 2 bases from J, the gap between germline ends came to 8 bases. This CDR3 has 14 amino acids. The CDR3 DNA sequence: TGTGCCAGCAGCTTAGGGTTGGGGCAAGAGACCCAGTACTTC. This sequence encodes CASSLGLGQETQYF.

The chain is built from TRBV5-1 and TRBJ1-4; a possible D gene is TRBD1 (6 bases). V dropped 5 bases and J dropped 7 bases, with 18 bases sitting between them. Germline assignment: CDR1 SGHRS and CDR2 YFSETQ. This CDR3 has 15 amino acids. DNA for the CDR3: TGCGCCAGCAGTGGAGCGGGGGGCGATGGTGAAAAACTGTTTTTT. It encodes CASSGAGGDGEKLFF.